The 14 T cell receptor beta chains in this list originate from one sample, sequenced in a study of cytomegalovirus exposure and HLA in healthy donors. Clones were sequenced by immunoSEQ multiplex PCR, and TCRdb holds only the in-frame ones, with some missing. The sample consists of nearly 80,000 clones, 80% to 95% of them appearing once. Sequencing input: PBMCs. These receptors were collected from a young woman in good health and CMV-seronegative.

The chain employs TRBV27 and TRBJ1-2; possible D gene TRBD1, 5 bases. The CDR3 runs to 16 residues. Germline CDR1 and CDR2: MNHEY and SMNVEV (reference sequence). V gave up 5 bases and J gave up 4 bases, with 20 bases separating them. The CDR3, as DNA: TGTGCCAGCAGTAAAAATCAGGGCCTAACCCCCTATGGCTACACCTTC. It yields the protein CASSKNQGLTPYGYTF.

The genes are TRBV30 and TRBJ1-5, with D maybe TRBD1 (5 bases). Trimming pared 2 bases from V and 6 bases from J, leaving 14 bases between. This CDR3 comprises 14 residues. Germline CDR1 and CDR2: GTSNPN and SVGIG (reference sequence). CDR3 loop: CAWSSGVVSQPQHF. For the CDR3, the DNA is TGTGCCTGGAGTTCGGGGGTGGTGAGTCAGCCCCAGCATTTT.

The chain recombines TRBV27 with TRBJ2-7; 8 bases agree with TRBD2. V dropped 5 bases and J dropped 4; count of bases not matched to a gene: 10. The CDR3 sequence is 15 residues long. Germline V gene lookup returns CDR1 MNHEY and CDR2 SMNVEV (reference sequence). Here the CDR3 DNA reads TGTGCCAGCAGTACCCAAGCGGGAGTCCGGTACGAGCAGTACTTC. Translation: CASSTQAGVRYEQYF.

Here the CDR3 DNA reads TGTGCCAGCAGTGAAACTAGCGGGGGCCTTAATGAGCAGTTCTTC. This codes for CASSETSGGLNEQFF. The rearrangement uses TRBV6-4 and TRBJ2-1; 11 bases map to TRBD2. V gave up 3 bases and J gave up 7 bases; unmatched junction bases: 5. This CDR3 comprises 15 residues. Germline CDR1 MRHNA, CDR2 SNTAGT.

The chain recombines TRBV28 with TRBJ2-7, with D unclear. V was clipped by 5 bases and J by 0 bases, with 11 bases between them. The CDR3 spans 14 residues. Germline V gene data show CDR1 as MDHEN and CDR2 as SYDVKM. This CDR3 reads CASSPPASSYEQYF. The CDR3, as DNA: TGTGCCAGCAGTCCTCCGGCTAGCTCCTACGAGCAGTACTTC.

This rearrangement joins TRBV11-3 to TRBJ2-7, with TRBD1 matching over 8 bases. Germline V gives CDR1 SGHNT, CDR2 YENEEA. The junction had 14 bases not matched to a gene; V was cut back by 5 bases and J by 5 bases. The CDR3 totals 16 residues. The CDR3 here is CASSPRGQGANNEQYF. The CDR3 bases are TGTGCCAGCAGCCCCCGTGGACAGGGTGCTAATAACGAGCAGTACTTC. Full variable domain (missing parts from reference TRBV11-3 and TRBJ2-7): EAGVVQSPRYKIIEKKQPVAFWCNPISGHNTLYWYLQNLGQGPELLIRYENEEAVDDSQLPKDRFSAERLKGVDSTLKIQPAELGDSAVYLCASSPRGQGANNEQYFGPGTRLTVT.

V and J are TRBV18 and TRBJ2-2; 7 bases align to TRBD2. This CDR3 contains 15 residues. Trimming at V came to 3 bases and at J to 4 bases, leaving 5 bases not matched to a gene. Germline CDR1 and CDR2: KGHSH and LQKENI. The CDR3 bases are TGTGCCAGCTCACCCTTACTAGCGAGCACCGGGGAGCTGTTTTTT. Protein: CASSPLLASTGELFF.

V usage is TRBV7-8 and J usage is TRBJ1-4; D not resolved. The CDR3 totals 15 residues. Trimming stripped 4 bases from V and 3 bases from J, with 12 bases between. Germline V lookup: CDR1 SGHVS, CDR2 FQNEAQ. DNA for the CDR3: TGTGCCAGCAGCTCTGCGCGGGCTTCTAATGAAAAACTGTTTTTT. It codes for CASSSARASNEKLFF.

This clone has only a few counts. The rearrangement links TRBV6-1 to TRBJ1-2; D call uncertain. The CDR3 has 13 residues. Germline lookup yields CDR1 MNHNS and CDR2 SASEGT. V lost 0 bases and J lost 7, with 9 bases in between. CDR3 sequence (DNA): TGTGCCAGCAGTGAAGCAAGCCTTGGTGGCTACACCTTC. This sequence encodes CASSEASLGGYTF.

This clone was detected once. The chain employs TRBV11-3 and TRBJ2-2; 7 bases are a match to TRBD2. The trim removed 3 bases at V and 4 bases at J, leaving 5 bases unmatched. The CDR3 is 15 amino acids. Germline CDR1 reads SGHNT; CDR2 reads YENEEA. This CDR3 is CASSFVLAVTGELFF. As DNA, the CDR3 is TGTGCCAGCAGCTTCGTCCTAGCGGTCACCGGGGAGCTGTTTTTT.

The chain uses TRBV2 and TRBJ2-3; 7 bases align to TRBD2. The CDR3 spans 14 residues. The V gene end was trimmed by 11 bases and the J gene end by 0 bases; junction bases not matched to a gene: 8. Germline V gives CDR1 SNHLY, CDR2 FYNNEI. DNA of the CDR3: TGTGCCGCGAAGGGAGGGGCTAGCACAGATACGCAGTATTTT. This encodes CAAKGGASTDTQYF.

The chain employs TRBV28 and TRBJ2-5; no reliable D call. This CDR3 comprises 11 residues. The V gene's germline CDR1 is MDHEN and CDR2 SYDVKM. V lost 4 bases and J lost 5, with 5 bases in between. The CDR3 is CASSSLETQYF. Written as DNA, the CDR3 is TGTGCCAGCAGTTCCCTGGAGACCCAGTACTTC.

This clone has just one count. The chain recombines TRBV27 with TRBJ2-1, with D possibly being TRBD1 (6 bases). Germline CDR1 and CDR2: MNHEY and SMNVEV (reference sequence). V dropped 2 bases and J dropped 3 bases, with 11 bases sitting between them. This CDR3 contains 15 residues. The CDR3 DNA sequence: TGTGCCAGCAGTTTACGGCAGGGGATCTACAATGAGCAGTTCTTC. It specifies CASSLRQGIYNEQFF.

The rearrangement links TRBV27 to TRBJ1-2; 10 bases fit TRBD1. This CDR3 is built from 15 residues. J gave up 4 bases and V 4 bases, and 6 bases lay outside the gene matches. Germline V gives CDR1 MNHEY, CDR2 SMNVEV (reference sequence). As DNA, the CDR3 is TGTGCCAGCAGTTCAGCCGGGACAGGGGTCTATGGCTACACCTTC. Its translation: CASSSAGTGVYGYTF.